This T cell receptor (beta chain) derives from a study of multiple sclerosis patients with progressive multifocal leukoencephalopathy. The CDR3 contains 12 residues. The germline gives CDR1 SGHTA, CDR2 FQGNSA. Notes on this clone: The antigen is not known.

Sequencing was at survey level. TCRdb's copy holds only in-frame clones and misses some; the assay was immunoSEQ multiplex PCR. In the table there are roughly 34,000 clones, about 91% of which are singletons. Time point reported: before natalizumab initiation. Study observations and caveats: It is unclear whether the findings reflect JC virus infection or general immunocompromise. No common TRBV or TRBJ usage or pairing appeared at PML. Expanded clones at PML onset predated and persisted through natalizumab therapy.

V gene TRBV7-2 combines with J gene TRBJ2-5; unclear D gene. The J call may be wrong; the DNA end is better matched by TRBJ2-7. Specimen: PBMCs. This TCR was recovered from a human donor with multiple sclerosis. The chain's CDR3 is CASSLIAPEQYF. CDR3 DNA sequence: TGTGCCAGCAGCTTAATCGCCCCCGAGCAGTACTTC.